The 32 T cell receptor beta chains presented below share a single source sample, sequenced in a study of T cell responses to AZD1222 COVID-19 vaccine. Measured with immunoSEQ multiplex PCR; TCRdb has only the in-frame clones, and not every one. The table has 120,000 to 150,000 clones, around 88% seen once. The sample in question was peripheral blood, obtained on day 0 of AZD1222 vaccination. Receptors were obtained from an adult in good health.

V and J are TRBV27 and TRBJ1-6; 9 bases fit TRBD1. This CDR3 comprises 16 residues. Germline values: CDR1 MNHEY, CDR2 SMNVEV (reference sequence). Trimming at V came to 2 bases and at J to 10 bases, leaving 9 bases not matched to a gene. The CDR3 protein is CASSLLGTGRRSPLHF. CDR3 DNA: TGTGCCAGCAGTTTACTCGGGACAGGGCGGCGATCACCCCTCCACTTT.

The gene calls are TRBV12-3 or TRBV12-4 and TRBJ1-1, with D unresolved. V shed 1 base and J shed 2 bases, with 5 bases lying between them. This CDR3 comprises 13 residues. The CDR3 sequence: CASSLVLNTEAFF. The CDR3 DNA reads TGTGCCAGCAGTTTAGTGCTAAACACTGAAGCTTTCTTT.

This clone was picked up a small number of times. The rearrangement uses TRBV6-1 and TRBJ1-2; no clear D. The CDR3 is made up of 15 amino acids. Per the germline V gene, CDR1 is MNHNS and CDR2 is SASEGT. Between the trimmed V and J ends, which lost 1 base and 8 bases, there was a span of 17 bases. CDR3 DNA: TGTGCCAGCAGTGAAGAGGACTCACTCTATGGCGGCTACACCTTC. This translates into CASSEEDSLYGGYTF.

This chain joins TRBV27 and TRBJ2-3; D is ambiguous. Germline loops: CDR1 MNHEY, CDR2 SMNVEV (reference sequence). The CDR3 extends over 15 amino acids. The ends were cut back, 5 bases at V and 0 bases at J, with 12 bases in the middle. The DNA for the CDR3 is TGTGCCAGCAGTCCGACACAAACTAGCACAGATACGCAGTATTTT. Amino acid sequence: CASSPTQTSTDTQYF.

This rearrangement joins TRBV6-5 to TRBJ1-5, with D maybe TRBD1 (6 bases). Germline CDR1 is MNHEY and CDR2 is SVGAGI. This CDR3 has 13 residues. The V gene lost 5 bases and the J gene lost 5 bases, with 10 bases spanning the gap. CDR3 protein: CASSPRQDQPQHF. The CDR3 DNA follows: TGTGCCAGCAGTCCCCGACAGGATCAGCCCCAGCATTTT.

This rearrangement joins TRBV7-3 to TRBJ2-2; 9 positions agree with TRBD1. The CDR3 totals 17 residues. V lost 5 bases and J lost 2; bases outside the gene matches: 9. Germline V gives CDR1 SGHTA, CDR2 FQGTGA. The CDR3 DNA is TGTGCCAGCAGCCCTAATGGAACAGGGGGCAACACCGGGGAGCTGTTTTTT. It encodes CASSPNGTGGNTGELFF.

This chain uses TRBV5-1 with TRBJ2-2; 7 nucleotides align to TRBD1. CDR1 is SGHRS, CDR2 YFSETQ, per germline. This CDR3 comprises 15 residues. V lost 6 bases and J lost 3; bases outside the gene matches: 8. The CDR3 loop reads CASKAPDRYTGELFF. For the CDR3, the DNA is TGCGCCAGCAAGGCCCCGGACAGGTACACCGGGGAGCTGTTTTTT.

The chain uses TRBV7-8 and TRBJ2-6; D is undetermined. CDR1 SGHVS and CDR2 FQNEAQ come from the germline V gene. CDR3 size: 15 residues. Trimming took off 4 bases at V and 0 bases at J, with 7 bases between the two ends. In DNA, the CDR3 is TGTGCCAGCAGCTGGAGAAGCTCTGGGGCCAACGTCCTGACTTTC. Residues: CASSWRSSGANVLTF.

The chain recombines TRBV7-8 with TRBJ2-5, with 7 positions matching TRBD1. CDR3 length: 13 amino acids. Trimming removed 2 bases from V and 6 bases from J; junction bases left unmatched: 3. Germline values: CDR1 SGHVS, CDR2 FQNEAQ. The CDR3: CASSLRGRQTQYF. The CDR3, as DNA: TGTGCCAGCAGCTTAAGGGGGCGCCAGACCCAGTACTTC. Full variable domain (remainder filled in from reference TRBV7-8 and TRBJ2-5): GAGVSQSPRYKVAKRGQDVALRCDPISGHVSLFWYQQALGQGPEFLTYFQNEAQLDKSGLPSDRFFAERPEGSVSTLKIQRTQQEDSAVYLCASSLRGRQTQYFGPGTRLLVL.

The V call is TRBV28, the J call TRBJ2-3, with no clear D. Germline CDR1 and CDR2: MDHEN and SYDVKM. V lost 3 bases and J 1 base, leaving 14 bases between the germline ends. The CDR3 totals 16 residues. CDR3 in amino acids: CASSLSLPGRTDTQYF. In DNA, the CDR3 is TGTGCCAGCAGTTTGAGTCTCCCGGGTCGCACAGATACGCAGTATTTT.

V gene TRBV27 combines with J gene TRBJ1-4; perhaps TRBD1 as D (5 bases). Germline V CDR1 and CDR2: MNHEY, SMNVEV (reference sequence). Trimming removed 8 bases from V and 5 bases from J, with 6 bases in between. This CDR3 spans 11 amino acids. As DNA, the CDR3 is TGTGCCAGCCGGGGGAATGAAAAACTGTTTTTT. Protein product: CASRGNEKLFF.

This clone was counted a single time. The chain joins TRBV2 to TRBJ1-2; tentatively, D is TRBD1 (6 bases). V dropped 4 bases and J dropped 4 bases, with 25 bases sitting between them. This CDR3 has 18 residues. CDR1 and CDR2 (germline): SNHLY, FYNNEI. The CDR3 here is CASSVDRIRGGSSYGYTF. The CDR3 DNA follows: TGTGCCAGCAGTGTTGACAGGATCCGGGGAGGGTCCTCCTATGGCTACACCTTC.

The CDR3 DNA follows: TGCGCCAGCAGCAGCCGGACAGGGGGCAGCACAGATACGCAGTATTTT. Its protein product is CASSSRTGGSTDTQYF. The chain employs TRBV5-1 and TRBJ2-3; 11 nucleotides line up with TRBD1. Germline assignment: CDR1 SGHRS and CDR2 YFSETQ. This CDR3 comprises 16 residues. V shed 4 bases and J 0 bases; nucleotides not matched to a gene: 4.

The V call is TRBV30, the J call TRBJ1-5; 12 nucleotides match TRBD1. CDR3 length: 18 residues. Germline V gene data show CDR1 as GTSNPN and CDR2 as SVGIG (reference sequence). Germline trimming cut 8 bases from V and 0 bases from J; bases unmatched to any gene: 14. For the CDR3, the DNA is TGTGCCGTCCGATCGGGGACAGGGGGCACTATTAGCAATCAGCCCCAGCATTTT. Its protein is CAVRSGTGGTISNQPQHF.

The chain has TRBV19 and TRBJ1-1; 7 nucleotides agree with TRBD1. There are 13 residues in the CDR3. Germline lookup yields CDR1 LNHDA and CDR2 SQIVND (reference sequence). With V trimmed by 2 bases and J by 10 bases, 7 bases remained unmatched. The chain's CDR3 is CASSIFRGQVAFF. The CDR3 region has the DNA TGTGCCAGTAGTATATTTCGCGGACAGGTAGCTTTCTTT.

The rearrangement links TRBV7-2 to TRBJ2-1; 7 nucleotides line up with TRBD2. CDR1 is SGHTA, CDR2 FQGNSA, per germline. There are 15 residues in the CDR3. With 7 bases clipped from V and 6 bases from J, the junction kept 12 bases outside the gene matches. The CDR3 sequence: CASNALAFGANEQFF. CDR3 nucleotides: TGTGCCAGCAACGCACTAGCGTTCGGGGCCAATGAGCAGTTCTTC.

This chain joins TRBV5-8 and TRBJ1-6, with D maybe TRBD1 (5 bases). The CDR3 spans 14 residues. Germline CDR1 and CDR2: SGHTS and YDEGEE. Trimming took off 1 base at V and 9 bases at J, with 11 bases between the two ends. The CDR3 nucleotides read TGTGCCAGCAGCTTGTACGGGGCGGCTTCACCCCTCCACTTT. This translates into CASSLYGAASPLHF.

This clone was detected only once. V is TRBV9 and J is TRBJ2-2; D is uncertain. The CDR3 is made up of 15 amino acids. In germline, CDR1 is SGDLS, CDR2 YYNGEE. Trimming pared 0 bases from V and 4 bases from J, leaving 10 bases between. The DNA of the CDR3 is TGTGCCAGCAGCGTAGAGTCAGCGCGCACCGGGGAGCTGTTTTTT. It translates to CASSVESARTGELFF.

V usage is TRBV5-6 and J usage is TRBJ2-7; 8 bases are shared with TRBD1. The CDR3 is made up of 15 amino acids. Germline assignment: CDR1 SGHDT and CDR2 YYEEEE. J gave up 5 bases and V 0 bases, and 7 bases lay outside the gene matches. The CDR3 DNA reads as TGTGCCAGCAGCTTGGCCGGACAGGGTCGAGACGAGCAGTACTTC. Protein product: CASSLAGQGRDEQYF. The full variable domain, completed using reference TRBV5-6 and TRBJ2-7, is DAGVTQSPTHLIKTRGQQVTLRCSPKSGHDTVSWYQQALGQGPQFIFQYYEEEERQRGNFPDRFSGHQFPNYSSELNVNALLLGDSALYLCASSLAGQGRDEQYFGPGTRLTVT.

The CDR3 loop reads CASSYGQGRAEAFF. The CDR3 region has the DNA TGTGCCAGCAGTTACGGTCAGGGGAGGGCTGAAGCTTTCTTT. This chain uses TRBV6-5 with TRBJ1-1, with a possible D match to TRBD1 (6 bases). Trimming removed 2 bases at V and 6 bases at J, with 13 bases between. Germline V lookup: CDR1 MNHEY, CDR2 SVGAGI. The CDR3 has 14 amino acids.

The chain uses TRBV19 and TRBJ2-1; 13 bases align to TRBD2. CDR3 length: 15 residues. CDR1 and CDR2 (germline): LNHDA, SQIVND (reference sequence). J gave up 5 bases and V 6 bases, and 4 bases lay outside the gene matches. The CDR3 loop is CASRILAGGNNEQFF. CDR3 DNA: TGTGCCAGTAGAATACTAGCGGGAGGGAACAATGAGCAGTTCTTC.

This chain's CDR3 is CAARTGTNTGELFF. The CDR3 DNA follows: TGTGCCGCTAGGACAGGAACGAACACCGGGGAGCTGTTTTTT. The J gene is TRBJ2-2, the V gene TRBV19, with 7 bases that match TRBD1. The CDR3 contains 14 residues. V trimming: 11 bases; J trimming: 0 bases; junction bases outside the gene matches: 6. The germline gives CDR1 LNHDA, CDR2 SQIVND (reference sequence). The full variable domain, rest sourced from reference TRBV19 and TRBJ2-2, is DGGITQSPKYLFRKEGQNVTLSCEQNLNHDAMYWYRQDPGQGLRLIYYSQIVNDFQKGDIAEGYSVSREKKESFPLTVTSAQKNPTAFYLCAARTGTNTGELFFGEGSRLTVL.

DNA for the CDR3: TGTGCCAGCACCATACAGGGGAATAGCAATCAGCCCCAGCATTTT. Its protein product is CASTIQGNSNQPQHF. The chain recombines TRBV7-2 with TRBJ1-5; TRBD1 matches at 7 bases. The V segment lost 7 bases and the J segment 0 bases; nucleotides outside the gene matches: 6. The CDR3 spans 15 residues. Germline loops: CDR1 SGHTA, CDR2 FQGNSA. Using reference TRBV7-2 and TRBJ1-5 for the parts outside the CDR3, the full variable domain is GAGVSQSPSNKVTEKGKDVELRCDPISGHTALYWYRQSLGQGLEFLIYFQGNSAPDKSGLPSDRFSAERTGGSVSTLTIQRTQQEDSAVYLCASTIQGNSNQPQHFGDGTRLSIL.

The chain is built from TRBV7-2 and TRBJ2-1; 7 bases line up with TRBD1. The CDR3 contains 15 residues. Losses at the gene ends were 2 bases for V and 4 bases for J; bases not matched to a gene: 5. CDR1 SGHTA and CDR2 FQGNSA come from the germline V gene. The CDR3, as DNA: TGTGCCAGCAGCTTAACGGGACAGATTTACAATGAGCAGTTCTTC. Translating it yields CASSLTGQIYNEQFF. Supplemented by reference TRBV7-2 and TRBJ2-1, the full variable domain reads GAGVSQSPSNKVTEKGKDVELRCDPISGHTALYWYRQSLGQGLEFLIYFQGNSAPDKSGLPSDRFSAERTGGSVSTLTIQRTQQEDSAVYLCASSLTGQIYNEQFFGPGTRLTVL.

This clone was counted between two and nine times. The gene calls are TRBV6-6 and TRBJ2-2; tentative D call: TRBD2 (6 bases). The V end lost 3 bases, the J end lost 5 bases, and 13 bases lay between the germline ends. The CDR3 length is 15 residues. Looked up from germline, CDR1 is MNHNY and CDR2 is SVGAGI (reference sequence). In DNA, the CDR3 is TGTGCCAGCAGTTATCTCGCCGGAGGGACCGGGGAGCTGTTTTTT. It is translated as CASSYLAGGTGELFF.

This clone was seen only once. This rearrangement joins TRBV4-3 to TRBJ2-3; 13 nucleotides line up with TRBD2. Per the germline V gene, CDR1 is LGHNA and CDR2 is YSLEER. This CDR3 is 16 amino acids long. The trim removed 1 base at V and 8 bases at J, leaving 6 bases unmatched. Here the CDR3 DNA reads TGCGCCAGCAGCCAAGGGACTAGCGGGAGAATCGGTACGCAGTATTTT. Its protein is CASSQGTSGRIGTQYF.

The chain couples TRBV2 to TRBJ1-1; tentative D call: TRBD1 (6 bases). The CDR3 totals 12 residues. Germline CDR1 SNHLY, CDR2 FYNNEI. Trimming removed 7 bases from V and 2 bases from J, with 8 bases in between. The CDR3 nucleotides are TGTGCCAGCACGACAGGAAACACTGAAGCTTTCTTT. Its translation is CASTTGNTEAFF.

The chain has TRBV27 and TRBJ1-2; 7 bases are shared with TRBD1. The V gene end was trimmed by 1 base and the J gene end by 8 bases; junction bases not matched to a gene: 10. Germline V gene sequence: CDR1 MNHEY, CDR2 SMNVEV (reference sequence). This CDR3 region has 15 residues. CDR3 coding DNA: TGTGCCAGCAGTTTATACTCCCAGGGGGGTTGGGGCTACACCTTC. Residues: CASSLYSQGGWGYTF.

V usage is TRBV30 and J usage is TRBJ2-5; D unresolved. This CDR3 spans 13 amino acids. V lost 2 bases, J lost 3 bases, and 10 bases lay in between. Germline loops: CDR1 GTSNPN, CDR2 SVGIG (reference sequence). The CDR3 region is CAWSWQPKETQYF. In DNA, the CDR3 is TGTGCCTGGAGTTGGCAACCAAAAGAGACCCAGTACTTC.

V is TRBV4-2 and J is TRBJ1-2, with D perhaps TRBD1 (5 bases). Germline V gene lookup returns CDR1 LGHNA and CDR2 YNFKEQ. The CDR3 has 14 amino acids. V shed 3 bases and J shed 6 bases, with 14 bases lying between them. The CDR3 DNA reads TGTGCCAGCAGCCAGGGGGGTGAGGTACATGGCTACACCTTC. Its protein product is CASSQGGEVHGYTF.

V and J are TRBV14 and TRBJ2-1, with D possibly matching TRBD2 (6 bases). The CDR3 runs 16 residues. V shed 0 bases and J shed 7 bases, with 16 bases lying between them. Germline CDR1 is SGHDN and CDR2 is FVKESK. CDR3 in amino acids: CASSQEMGRHRNEQFF. DNA for the CDR3: TGTGCCAGCAGCCAAGAGATGGGGAGGCACAGGAATGAGCAGTTCTTC.

The rearrangement joins TRBV11-2 to TRBJ1-2, with D perhaps matching TRBD1 (6 bases). Looked up from germline, CDR1 is SGHAT and CDR2 is FQNNGV. V shed 5 bases and J shed 5 bases, with 12 bases lying between them. This CDR3 comprises 13 residues. For the CDR3, the DNA is TGTGCCAGCAGCAGGACAGCTTCTTATGGCTACACCTTC. This codes for CASSRTASYGYTF. Full variable domain (rest looked up from reference TRBV11-2 and TRBJ1-2): EAGVAQSPRYKIIEKRQSVAFWCNPISGHATLYWYQQILGQGPKLLIQFQNNGVVDDSQLPKDRFSAERLKGVDSTLKIQPAKLEDSAVYLCASSRTASYGYTFGSGTRLTVV.